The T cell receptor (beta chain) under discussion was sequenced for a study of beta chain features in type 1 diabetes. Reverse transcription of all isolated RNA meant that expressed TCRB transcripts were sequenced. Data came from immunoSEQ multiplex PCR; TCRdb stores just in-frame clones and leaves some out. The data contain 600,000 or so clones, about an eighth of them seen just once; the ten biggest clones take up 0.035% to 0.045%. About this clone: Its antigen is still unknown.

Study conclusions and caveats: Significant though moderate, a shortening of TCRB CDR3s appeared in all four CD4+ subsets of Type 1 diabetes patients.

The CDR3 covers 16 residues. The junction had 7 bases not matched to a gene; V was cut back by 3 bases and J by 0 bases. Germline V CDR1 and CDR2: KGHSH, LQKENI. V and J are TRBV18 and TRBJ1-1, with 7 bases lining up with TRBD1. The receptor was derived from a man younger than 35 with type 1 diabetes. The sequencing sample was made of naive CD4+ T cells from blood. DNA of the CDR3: TGTGCCAGCTCACCCTACAGGGGAGGCATGAACACTGAAGCTTTCTTT. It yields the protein CASSPYRGGMNTEAFF.